This paragraph reports one T cell receptor (beta chain). The germline CDR1 and CDR2 sequences are MGHRA and YSYEKL. There are 15 residues in the CDR3. V lost 2 bases and J 4 bases, leaving 12 bases between the germline ends. Each of the donors was a healthy bone marrow donor. This sample was included in a study of cytomegalovirus exposure and HLA in healthy donors. PCR amplification relied on 60 Vbeta primers (plus 13 Jbeta primers). The repertoire was sequenced with immunoSEQ multiplex PCR; TCRdb's copy has only in-frame clones and lacks some. The table gives fewer than 85,000 clones; the top ten clones make up roughly 5% of it.

Material: PBMCs. This chain links TRBV4-1 with TRBJ1-5; tentatively, D is TRBD1 (6 bases). The TCR comes from a man aged 30 to 39 in good health and CMV-seronegative. The CDR3 is CASSQRDTLNQPQHF. CDR3 bases: TGCGCCAGCAGCCAACGGGACACCCTAAATCAGCCCCAGCATTTT.